Listed below are T cell receptor beta chains from one sample, sequenced in a study of human T cells and chemical hapten exposure. Each CDR3 protein gets one entry after TCRdb re-called the RACE reads with MiXCR. The sample lists 180,000 or so distinct CDR3 sequences; roughly 15% were seen once. Sequencing was performed on whole blood, taken in connection with sensitization to the hapten diphenylcyclopropenone (DPC). The receptors shown here come from a woman in her thirties with alopecia areata. Some clones in this sample may be carry-over from other donors' samples. The CDR3 runs from the conserved cysteine through the conserved F or W. D genes are given only for firm matches. Clone size is stated in some rows and not others, as once, few, many or a class when expanded.

v_call	j_call	d_call	clone_size	cdr3_aa	cdr3_nt
TRBV7-2	TRBJ2-2	.	few	CASSLRVPGELFF	TGTGCCAGCAGCTTGAGGGTCCCCGGGGAGCTGTTTTTT
TRBV6-1	TRBJ1-5	.	many	CASSEGRFINQPQHF	TGTGCCAGCAGTGAAGGCCGTTTCATTAATCAGCCCCAGCATTTT
TRBV28	TRBJ2-5	.	few	CASSLRRVQLAQETQYF	TGTGCCAGCAGTTTACGCAGGGTCCAACTGGCGCAAGAGACCCAGTACTTC
TRBV2	TRBJ2-5	TRBD2	many	CASSEGGASGETQYF	TGTGCCAGCAGTGAAGGTGGAGCTAGCGGAGAGACCCAGTACTTC
TRBV6-1	TRBJ2-5	.	.	CASTFLDRATQETQYF	TGTGCCAGCACCTTCCTGGACAGAGCAACTCAAGAGACCCAGTACTTC
TRBV15	TRBJ1-5	.	.	CATSRAGAPLWGQVQPQHF	TGTGCCACCAGCAGAGCCGGGGCCCCGTTGTGGGGACAAGTTCAGCCCCAGCATTTT
TRBV10-3	TRBJ2-2	.	.	CAITGQATAGELFF	TGTGCCATCACGGGGCAGGCCACGGCCGGGGAGCTGTTTTTT
TRBV4-3	TRBJ1-6	TRBD1	.	CASSQESWGQGYSPLHF	TGCGCCAGCAGCCAAGAAAGTTGGGGACAGGGGTATTCACCCCTCCACTTT
TRBV5-6	TRBJ2-7	TRBD1	.	CASSLGDSLYEQYF	TGTGCCAGCAGCTTGGGGGACAGCCTCTACGAGCAGTACTTC
TRBV20-1	TRBJ2-1	.	.	CSARVLGSSYNEQFF	TGCAGTGCTAGAGTACTGGGGAGCTCCTACAATGAGCAGTTCTTC
TRBV13	TRBJ1-6	TRBD1	few	CASSLARQGGYNSPLHF	TGTGCCAGCAGCTTAGCCCGACAGGGAGGATATAATTCACCCCTCCACTTT
TRBV12-3/TRBV12-4	TRBJ1-5	.	.	CASSFLGPQHF	TGTGCCAGCAGTTTTCTTGGGCCCCAGCATTTT
TRBV7-2	TRBJ2-2	TRBD2	few	CASSLASGTNTGELFF	TGTGCCAGCAGCTTAGCAAGCGGGACGAACACCGGGGAGCTGTTTTTT